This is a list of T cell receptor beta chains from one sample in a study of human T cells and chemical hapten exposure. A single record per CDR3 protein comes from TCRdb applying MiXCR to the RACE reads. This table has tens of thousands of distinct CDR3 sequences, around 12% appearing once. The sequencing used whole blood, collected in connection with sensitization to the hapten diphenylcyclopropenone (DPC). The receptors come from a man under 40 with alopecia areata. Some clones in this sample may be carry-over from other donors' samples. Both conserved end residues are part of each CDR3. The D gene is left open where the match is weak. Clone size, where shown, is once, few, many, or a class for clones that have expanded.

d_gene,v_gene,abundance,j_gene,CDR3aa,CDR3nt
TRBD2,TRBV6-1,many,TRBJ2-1,CASMTGRYNEQFF,TGTGCCAGCATGACCGGGAGGTACAATGAGCAGTTCTTC
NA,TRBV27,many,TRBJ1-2,CASSLVGTNYGYTF,TGTGCCAGCAGTTTAGTGGGGACCAACTATGGCTACACCTTC
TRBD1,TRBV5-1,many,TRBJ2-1,CASSLAPGQERINEQFF,TGCGCCAGCAGCTTGGCTCCCGGACAGGAGAGGATAAATGAGCAGTTCTTC
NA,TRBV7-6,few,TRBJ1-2,CASSLGTGFERDLPDGYTF,TGTGCCAGCAGCTTAGGCACTGGGTTTGAGAGGGACCTTCCAGATGGCTACACCTTC
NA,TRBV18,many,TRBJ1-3,CASSPQSGSGNTIYF,TGTGCCAGCTCACCACAGTCAGGTTCGGGAAACACCATATATTTT
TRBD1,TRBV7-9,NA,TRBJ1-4,CASSLLRQGGNEKLFF,TGTGCCAGCAGCTTATTGAGACAGGGGGGTAATGAAAAACTGTTTTTT
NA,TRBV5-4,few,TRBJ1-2,CASSLVGSARRYGYTF,TGTGCCAGCAGCTTAGTAGGGTCAGCTCGTCGCTATGGCTACACCTTC
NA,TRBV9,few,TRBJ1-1,CASGDGSLQAFF,TGTGCCAGCGGGGATGGGTCGTTACAAGCTTTCTTT
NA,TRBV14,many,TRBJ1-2,CASSQGTYYGYTF,TGTGCCAGCAGCCAAGGGACCTATTATGGCTACACCTTC
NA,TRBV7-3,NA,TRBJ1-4,CASSLTGNEKLFF,TGTGCCAGCAGCTTAACAGGAAATGAAAAACTGTTTTTT
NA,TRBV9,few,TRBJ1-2,CASSVGLNRARTF,TGTGCCAGCAGCGTAGGGTTAAACAGGGCACGGACCTTC
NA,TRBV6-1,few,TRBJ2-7,CASRFSYEQYF,TGTGCCAGCAGGTTTAGTTACGAGCAGTACTTC
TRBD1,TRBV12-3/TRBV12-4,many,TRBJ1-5,CASSGTGRQPQHF,TGTGCCAGCAGCGGGACAGGGAGGCAGCCCCAGCATTTT
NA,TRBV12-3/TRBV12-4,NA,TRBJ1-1,CASIRQAVNTEAFF,TGTGCCAGCATCCGCCAGGCGGTGAACACTGAAGCTTTCTTT
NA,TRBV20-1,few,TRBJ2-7,CSARMVVRTYEQYF,TGCAGTGCTAGGATGGTTGTCAGAACCTACGAGCAGTACTTC
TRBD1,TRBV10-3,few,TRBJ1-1,CAIQGQELTEAFF,TGTGCCATCCAGGGACAGGAGCTCACTGAAGCTTTCTTT
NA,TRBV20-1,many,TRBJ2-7,CSARRRDQQYF,TGCAGTGCACGGCGCAGAGATCAGCAGTACTTC
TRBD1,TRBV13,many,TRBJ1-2,CASSAWGVQGAGYGYTF,TGTGCCAGCAGCGCATGGGGAGTACAGGGGGCAGGGTATGGCTACACCTTC
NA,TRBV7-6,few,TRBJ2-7,CVSSTEQGSSYEQYF,TGTGTCAGCAGCACCGAACAGGGTTCCTCCTACGAGCAGTACTTC
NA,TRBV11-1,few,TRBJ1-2,CASGGGKYGYTF,TGTGCCAGCGGCGGGGGCAAGTATGGCTACACCTTC
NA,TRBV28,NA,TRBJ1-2,CASSATTLYGYTF,TGTGCCAGCAGTGCCACGACCCTCTATGGCTACACCTTC
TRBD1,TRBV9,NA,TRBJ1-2,CASSFRTGDYGYTF,TGTGCCAGCAGCTTCCGGACAGGGGACTATGGCTACACCTTC
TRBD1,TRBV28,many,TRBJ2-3,CASIRGRTDTQYF,TGTGCCAGCATAAGGGGGCGCACAGATACGCAGTATTTT
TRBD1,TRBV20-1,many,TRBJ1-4,CSAWDFVRGGEKLFF,TGCAGTGCTTGGGATTTTGTCAGGGGGGGTGAAAAACTGTTTTTT
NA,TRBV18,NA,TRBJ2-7,CASSSRGVYEQYF,TGTGCCAGCTCGTCCAGGGGAGTATACGAGCAGTACTTC
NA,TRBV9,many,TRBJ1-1,CASSVGGRRTGTEAFF,TGTGCCAGCAGCGTAGGGGGGCGAAGGACGGGCACTGAAGCTTTCTTT